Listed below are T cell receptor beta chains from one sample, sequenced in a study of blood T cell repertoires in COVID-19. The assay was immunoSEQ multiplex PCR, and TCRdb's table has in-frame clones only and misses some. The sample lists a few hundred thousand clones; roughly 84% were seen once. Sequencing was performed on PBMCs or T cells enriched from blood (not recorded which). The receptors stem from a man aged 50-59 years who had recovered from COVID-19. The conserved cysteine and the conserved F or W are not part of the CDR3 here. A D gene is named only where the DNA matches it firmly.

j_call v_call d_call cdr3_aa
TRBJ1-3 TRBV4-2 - ASSQVRGRVSGNTIY
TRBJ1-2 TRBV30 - AWSQGGGYT
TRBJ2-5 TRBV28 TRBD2 ATLGPRGTSETQY
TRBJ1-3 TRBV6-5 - ASSRKTGNTIY
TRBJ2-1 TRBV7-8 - ASRFLGGASDEQF
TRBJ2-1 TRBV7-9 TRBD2 ASSPGRASYNEQF
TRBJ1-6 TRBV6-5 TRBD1 ASSRQGNGSPLH
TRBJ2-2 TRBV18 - ASSLKTAGTGELF
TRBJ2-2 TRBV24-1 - ATSEEWFGELF
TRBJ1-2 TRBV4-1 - ASSQVANYGYT
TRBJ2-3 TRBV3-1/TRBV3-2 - ASSQAPQGGDTQY
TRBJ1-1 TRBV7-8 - ASSPRPVWTEAF
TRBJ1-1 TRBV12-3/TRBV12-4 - ASSLSGEAF
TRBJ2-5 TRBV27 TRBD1 ASPNSGTAGQY
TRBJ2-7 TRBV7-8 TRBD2 ASSLAGGLTPYEQY
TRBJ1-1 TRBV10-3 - ASAGQTNTEAF
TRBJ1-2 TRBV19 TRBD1 ASSMGQWKGYT
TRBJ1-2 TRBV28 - ASRRLIGPVAYGYT
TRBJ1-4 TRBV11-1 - ASSPTFGAKNEKLF
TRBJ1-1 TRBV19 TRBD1 ASRPQGGSTEAF
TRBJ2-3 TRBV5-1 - ASRSPGADTQY
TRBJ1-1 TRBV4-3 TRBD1 ASSQALRGYTEAF
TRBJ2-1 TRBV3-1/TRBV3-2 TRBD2 ASSLTFGLAGVRNEQF
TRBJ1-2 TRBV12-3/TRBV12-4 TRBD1 ASGKQGRGYT
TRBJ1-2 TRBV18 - ASSPPSDRVNYGYT
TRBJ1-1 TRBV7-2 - ASSQLLGPHTEAF
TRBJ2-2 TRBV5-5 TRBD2 ASSRGGTPATNTGELF
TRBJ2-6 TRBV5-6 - ASIHESSGANVLT
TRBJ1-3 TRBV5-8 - ASSPGWTSGNTIY
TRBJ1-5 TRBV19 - ASSILEQQPQH
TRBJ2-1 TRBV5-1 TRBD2 ASSPGLAGAQIYNEQF
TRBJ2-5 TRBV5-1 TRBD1 ASSQGDRGQKTQY
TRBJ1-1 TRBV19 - ASSNVQTEAF
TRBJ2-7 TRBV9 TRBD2 ASSPGAGAGYEQY
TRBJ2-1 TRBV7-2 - ASSLVARGGYNEQF
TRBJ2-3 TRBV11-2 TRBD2 ASSFSGGADTQY
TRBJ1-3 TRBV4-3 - ASSPQGISGNTIY
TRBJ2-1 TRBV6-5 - ASSYSPLRGNNEQF
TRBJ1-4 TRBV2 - ASSSGPEKLF
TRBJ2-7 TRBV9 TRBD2 ASNLSGRDGHEQY
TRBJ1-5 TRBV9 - ASSPDPGNQPQH
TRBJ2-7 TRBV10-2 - ASSGPTRDRSPYEQY
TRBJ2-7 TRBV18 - ASSGSDEQY
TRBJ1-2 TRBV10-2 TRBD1 ASTPDRVNGYT
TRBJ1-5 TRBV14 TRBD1 ASSQTGANQPQH
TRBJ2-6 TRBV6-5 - ASSSRESGANVLT
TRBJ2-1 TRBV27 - ASSFPGNYNEQF
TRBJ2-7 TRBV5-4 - ASSPPGGQSRYEQY
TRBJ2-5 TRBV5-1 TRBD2 ASSSTGRGETQY
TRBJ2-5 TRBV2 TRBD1 ASRALQGLRETQY
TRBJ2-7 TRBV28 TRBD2 ASRSGRPTYEQY
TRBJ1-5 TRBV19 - ASSAYTGLNQPQH
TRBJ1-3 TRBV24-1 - ATSDLGRHSGNTIY
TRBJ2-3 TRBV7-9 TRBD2 ARTSGATDTQY
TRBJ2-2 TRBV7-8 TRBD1 ASSSGTDTGELF